The 27 T cell receptor beta chains given below trace back to one sample, sequenced in a study of shared clonotypes between healthy human individuals. The protocol was immunoSEQ multiplex PCR, while the TCRdb copy is restricted to in-frame clones and leaves out a portion. The sample has about 2,200,000 clones, about 93% seen once. Terminally differentiated effector memory CD45RA+ cells were excluded from the naive CD8 cells, which were CD45RO-negative and positively selected for CCR7. What was sequenced was naive CD8+ T cells from PBMCs. These receptors were collected from a man younger than 35 in good health. Some clones in this sample may be carry-over from other donors' samples.

V gene TRBV6-5 combines with J gene TRBJ2-1; D remains ambiguous. The CDR3 has 14 residues. V lost 0 bases, J lost 3 bases, and 6 bases lay in between. Germline values: CDR1 MNHEY, CDR2 SVGAGI. CDR3 nucleotides: TGTGCCAGCAGTTACTCGAGTTTCTACAATGAGCAGTTCTTC. As protein: CASSYSSFYNEQFF.

The V call is TRBV7-9, the J call TRBJ1-2; 7 nucleotides match TRBD1. V lost 5 bases and J lost 8; bases outside the gene matches: 5. The CDR3 runs to 12 residues. CDR1 is SEHNR, CDR2 FQNEAQ, per germline (reference sequence). The CDR3 DNA reads as TGTGCCAGCAGCAACTACAGGGGAGGCTACACCTTC. Translating gives CASSNYRGGYTF.

The chain has TRBV30 and TRBJ2-7, with 9 nucleotides matching TRBD1. The junction had 5 bases not matched to a gene; V was cut back by 3 bases and J by 2 bases. Germline values: CDR1 GTSNPN, CDR2 SVGIG (reference sequence). This CDR3 is built from 14 residues. CDR3 in amino acids: CAWRGQGRTYEQYF. In nucleotides, the CDR3 is TGTGCCTGGAGGGGACAGGGTCGGACCTACGAGCAGTACTTC. The whole variable domain, remainder taken from reference TRBV30 and TRBJ2-7, is SQTIHQWPATLVQPVGSPLSLECTVEGTSNPNLYWYRQAAGRGLQLLFYSVGIGQISSEVPQNLSASRPQDRQFILSSKKLLLSDSGFYLCAWRGQGRTYEQYFGPGTRLTVT.

The rearrangement links TRBV27 to TRBJ2-1; 7 nucleotides agree with TRBD2. From germline, CDR1 is MNHEY and CDR2 SMNVEV (reference sequence). The V and J ends lost 2 bases and 5 bases, in that order; junction bases with no gene match: 9. The CDR3 totals 16 residues. The CDR3 DNA follows: TGTGCCAGCAGTTTAGGTCCCGGGACTATTAACAATGAGCAGTTCTTC. Its translation: CASSLGPGTINNEQFF.

The genes are TRBV29-1 and TRBJ2-1; 12 nucleotides align to TRBD2. The CDR3 has 14 amino acids. The trim removed 7 bases at V and 2 bases at J, leaving 3 bases unmatched. Looked up from germline, CDR1 is SQVTM and CDR2 is ANQGSEA. CDR3 sequence (DNA): TGCAGCGCCGGACTAGCGGGGACCTACAATGAGCAGTTCTTC. Translating it yields CSAGLAGTYNEQFF.

V gene TRBV6-1 combines with J gene TRBJ2-1, with TRBD2 matching 13 bases. The CDR3 runs 21 residues. Germline CDR1 is MNHNS and CDR2 is SASEGT. V trimming: 2 bases; J trimming: 7 bases; junction bases outside the gene matches: 20. The DNA for the CDR3 is TGTGCCAGCAGTGAACAGCCGGGGCAGGCCCCCCGGACTAGCGGGAGAAATGAGCAGTTCTTC. Translating gives CASSEQPGQAPRTSGRNEQFF.

The chain carries TRBV4-3 and TRBJ1-2; D possibly corresponds to TRBD1 (5 bases). V lost 0 bases and J 1 base, leaving 12 bases between the germline ends. The CDR3 has 16 amino acids. Per the germline V gene, CDR1 is LGHNA and CDR2 is YSLEER. CDR3 protein: CASSQDFRGFNYGYTF. In DNA form, the CDR3 reads TGCGCCAGCAGCCAAGATTTCCGGGGGTTTAACTATGGCTACACCTTC.

The chain joins TRBV7-6 to TRBJ2-7; 10 positions match TRBD2. CDR1 is SGHVS and CDR2 is FNYEAQ in the germline V gene. Trimming at V came to 5 bases and at J to 4 bases, leaving 8 bases not matched to a gene. The CDR3 is made up of 15 amino acids. The CDR3 DNA reads TGTGCCAGCAGCCCCCTAGCGGGAGCTGCGTACGAGCAGTACTTC. This encodes CASSPLAGAAYEQYF.

The chain joins TRBV25-1 to TRBJ1-2, with D possibly matching TRBD1 (6 bases). The ends were cut back, 4 bases at V and 6 bases at J, with 12 bases in the middle. CDR3 length equals 13 residues. From germline, CDR1 is MGHDK and CDR2 SYGVNS. The CDR3 is CASSGTEAHGYTF. The CDR3 DNA sequence: TGTGCCAGCAGTGGGACAGAGGCCCATGGCTACACCTTC.

The chain combines TRBV27 with TRBJ2-7; tentative D call: TRBD2 (6 bases). The germline V gene has CDR1 MNHEY and CDR2 SMNVEV (reference sequence). Trimming took off 4 bases at V and 5 bases at J, with 15 bases between the two ends. The CDR3 is made up of 14 amino acids. As DNA, the CDR3 is TGTGCCAGCAGTTACGTGGAGGGTCCCCACGAGCAGTACTTC. Translation gives CASSYVEGPHEQYF.

The CDR3 protein is CASSMRQGEINEQFF. The CDR3 DNA reads TGTGCCAGTAGTATGAGGCAGGGAGAAATCAATGAGCAGTTCTTC. V gene TRBV19 combines with J gene TRBJ2-1; D tentatively fits TRBD1 or TRBD2 (5 bases each). Per germline, CDR1 LNHDA and CDR2 SQIVND (reference sequence). Trimming took off 3 bases at V and 6 bases at J, with 15 bases between the two ends. The CDR3 extends over 15 amino acids.

The rearrangement uses TRBV11-2 and TRBJ1-4; D perhaps matches TRBD1 (5 bases). The CDR3 is 14 residues long. Germline CDR1 and CDR2: SGHAT and FQNNGV. Trimming left V 0 bases short and J 10 bases short, with 12 bases between. CDR3 DNA sequence: TGTGCCAGCAGCTTAGATCATGGAGGGGCAAAACTGTTTTTT. It translates to CASSLDHGGAKLFF.

The CDR3 DNA reads as TGTGCCAGCAGCTTAGAAGGCATAGGGGACATCTATCAGCCCCAGCATTTT. Amino acid sequence: CASSLEGIGDIYQPQHF. The chain has TRBV7-8 and TRBJ1-5; the D gene is possibly TRBD1 (6 bases). CDR3 length: 17 amino acids. The germline V gene encodes CDR1 SGHVS and CDR2 FQNEAQ. The V end lost 1 base, the J end lost 5 bases, and 18 bases lay between the germline ends.

The rearrangement joins TRBV13 to TRBJ2-2, with TRBD2 identical over 8 bases. Germline V gene lookup returns CDR1 PRHDT and CDR2 FYEKMQ (reference sequence). Trimming removed 8 bases from V and 7 bases from J; junction bases left unmatched: 15. The CDR3 spans 16 residues. The CDR3 DNA reads TGTGCCAGCTCACTGAGGACTAGCCCGGGGGACGGGGAGCTGTTTTTT. It is translated as CASSLRTSPGDGELFF.

This chain joins TRBV11-2 and TRBJ1-1, with 9 bases identical to TRBD1. With 2 bases clipped from V and 4 bases from J, the junction kept 8 bases outside the gene matches. CDR3 size: 16 residues. The V gene's germline CDR1 is SGHAT and CDR2 FQNNGV. The CDR3 DNA reads TGTGCCAGCAGCTTATTTGGGACAGGGAAGGGCACTGAAGCTTTCTTT. Its translation is CASSLFGTGKGTEAFF.

This sequence joins TRBV11-2 and TRBJ2-3, with 8 nucleotides matching TRBD2. Trimming at V came to 10 bases and at J to 4 bases, leaving 13 bases not matched to a gene. CDR1 is SGHAT and CDR2 is FQNNGV in the germline V gene. This CDR3 has 15 amino acids. The chain's CDR3 is CATTPLYGRADTQYF. In DNA, the CDR3 is TGTGCCACCACCCCACTGTACGGGAGGGCAGATACGCAGTATTTT.

This rearrangement joins TRBV9 to TRBJ1-3; no firm D call. Germline values: CDR1 SGDLS, CDR2 YYNGEE. V was shortened by 3 bases and J by 3 bases, with 16 bases between the two germline ends. The CDR3 extends over 16 amino acids. The CDR3 protein is CASSGTSRRYGNTIYF. The DNA of the CDR3 is TGTGCCAGCAGCGGAACGTCTCGGCGATATGGAAACACCATATATTTT.

In the case of this clone: A junction boundary mismatches the germline segment, possibly from a read error. The sample carries other DNA sequences with the same CDR3. The chain employs TRBV20-1 and TRBJ2-7; D ambiguous. The CDR3 runs to 11 residues. Germline CDR1 is DFQATT and CDR2 is SNEGSKA (reference sequence). This CDR3 is CSAREYGEQYF. The DNA for the CDR3 is TGCAGTGCTCGAGAATATGGCGAGCAGTACTTC.

The chain links TRBV27 to TRBJ1-5, with D unclear. V was shortened by 2 bases and J by 0 bases, with 11 bases between the two germline ends. The CDR3 consists of 16 residues. Per germline, CDR1 MNHEY and CDR2 SMNVEV (reference sequence). DNA for the CDR3: TGTGCCAGCAGTTTACTTCCAGGTCCTAGCAATCAGCCCCAGCATTTT. Protein sequence: CASSLLPGPSNQPQHF.

Comment on this clone: The same CDR3 also results from other DNA sequences found in this sample. The CDR3 protein is CASSFIGGNQPQHF. CDR3 bases: TGTGCCAGCAGTTTCATTGGTGGCAATCAGCCCCAGCATTTT. This rearrangement joins TRBV27 to TRBJ1-5; D unclear. V was pared by 3 bases and J by 2 bases, with 8 bases between. Germline CDR1 and CDR2: MNHEY and SMNVEV (reference sequence). The CDR3 has 14 residues.

The chain uses TRBV19 and TRBJ2-2, with TRBD2 matching 9 bases. The V gene end was trimmed by 6 bases and the J gene end by 1 base; junction bases not matched to a gene: 18. CDR1 and CDR2 (germline): LNHDA, SQIVND (reference sequence). This CDR3 is 20 amino acids long. The DNA for the CDR3 is TGTGCCAGTAGCCCCAAAGGACTAGCGAGGTACGACAAGAACACCGGGGAGCTGTTTTTT. Its protein product is CASSPKGLARYDKNTGELFF.

This sequence joins TRBV29-1 and TRBJ1-1, with 9 bases fitting TRBD1. This CDR3 contains 11 residues. Germline loops: CDR1 SQVTM, CDR2 ANQGSEA. The ends lost 7 bases at V and 7 bases at J; junction bases unmatched: 4. The CDR3 sequence is CSATDRGEAFF. In nucleotides, the CDR3 is TGCAGCGCCACGGACAGGGGTGAAGCTTTCTTT.

V is TRBV10-3 and J is TRBJ1-2; 7 positions agree with TRBD1. J lost 0 bases, V lost 3 bases, and 7 bases had no gene match. The CDR3 extends over 16 amino acids. Per germline, CDR1 ENHRY and CDR2 SYGVKD. CDR3 residues: CAISDAGTEANYGYTF. The CDR3 nucleotides are TGTGCCATCAGTGATGCCGGGACAGAGGCTAACTATGGCTACACCTTC.

CDR3 sequence: CASSIDRSGNTIYF. The CDR3 DNA sequence: TGTGCCAGTAGTATAGACAGATCTGGAAACACCATATATTTT. J is TRBJ1-3 and V is TRBV19; no definite D call. V dropped 0 bases and J dropped 1 base, with 4 bases sitting between them. The CDR3 is made up of 14 amino acids. Germline V gene lookup returns CDR1 LNHDA and CDR2 SQIVND (reference sequence). Together with reference TRBV19 and TRBJ1-3, the CDR3 gives the full variable domain: DGGITQSPKYLFRKEGQNVTLSCEQNLNHDAMYWYRQDPGQGLRLIYYSQIVNDFQKGDIAEGYSVSREKKESFPLTVTSAQKNPTAFYLCASSIDRSGNTIYFGEGSWLTVV.

This chain joins TRBV6-4 and TRBJ1-2, with a possible D match to TRBD1 (5 bases). The CDR3 has 12 residues. Germline loops: CDR1 MRHNA, CDR2 SNTAGT. The ends were cut back, 10 bases at V and 3 bases at J, with 12 bases in the middle. For the CDR3, the DNA is TGTGCCAACGATGACAGACACTATGGCTACACCTTC. This codes for CANDDRHYGYTF.

The gene calls are TRBV27 and TRBJ2-7; 7 nucleotides agree with TRBD1. Looked up from germline, CDR1 is MNHEY and CDR2 is SMNVEV (reference sequence). The length of the CDR3 is 14 residues. J gave up 2 bases and V 4 bases, and 5 bases lay outside the gene matches. The CDR3 sequence: CASSSPGTAYEQYF. The CDR3 DNA reads as TGTGCCAGCAGTTCCCCCGGGACAGCCTACGAGCAGTACTTC.

The chain links TRBV11-3 to TRBJ2-1, with 7 bases fitting TRBD1. Trimming cost V 10 bases and J 5 bases; bases outside gene matches: 26. Germline V gene data show CDR1 as SGHNT and CDR2 as YENEEA. The CDR3 length is 19 residues. The CDR3 DNA sequence: TGTGCCACGATGGATGACCGGGACAGAGGCTTTTATCTCCACAATGAGCAGTTCTTC. Translation: CATMDDRDRGFYLHNEQFF.